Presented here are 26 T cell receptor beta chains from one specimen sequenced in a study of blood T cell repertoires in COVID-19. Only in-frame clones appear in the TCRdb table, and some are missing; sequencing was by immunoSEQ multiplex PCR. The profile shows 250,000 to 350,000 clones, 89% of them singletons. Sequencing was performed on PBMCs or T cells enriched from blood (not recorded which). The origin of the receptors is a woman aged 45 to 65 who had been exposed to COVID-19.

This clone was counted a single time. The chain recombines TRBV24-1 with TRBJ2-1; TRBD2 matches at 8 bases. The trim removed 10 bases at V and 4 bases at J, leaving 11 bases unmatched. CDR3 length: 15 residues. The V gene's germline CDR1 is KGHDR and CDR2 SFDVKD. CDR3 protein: CATARSGGEYNEQFF. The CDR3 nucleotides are TGTGCCACAGCTAGGAGCGGGGGAGAGTACAATGAGCAGTTCTTC.

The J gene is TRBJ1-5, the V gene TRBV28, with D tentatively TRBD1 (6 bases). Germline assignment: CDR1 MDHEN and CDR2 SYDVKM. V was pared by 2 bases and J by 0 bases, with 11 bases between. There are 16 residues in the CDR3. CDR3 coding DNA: TGTGCCAGCAGTTTAAGGGCAGGGGATAGCAATCAGCCCCAGCATTTT. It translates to CASSLRAGDSNQPQHF. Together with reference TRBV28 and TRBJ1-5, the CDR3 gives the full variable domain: DVKVTQSSRYLVKRTGEKVFLECVQDMDHENMFWYRQDPGLGLRLIYFSYDVKMKEKGDIPEGYSVSREKKERFSLILESASTNQTSMYLCASSLRAGDSNQPQHFGDGTRLSIL.

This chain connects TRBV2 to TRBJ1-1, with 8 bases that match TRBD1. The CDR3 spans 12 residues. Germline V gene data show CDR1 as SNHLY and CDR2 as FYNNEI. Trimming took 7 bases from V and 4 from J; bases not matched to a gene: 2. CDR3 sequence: CASKDRVTEAFF. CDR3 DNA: TGTGCCAGCAAGGACAGGGTCACTGAAGCTTTCTTT. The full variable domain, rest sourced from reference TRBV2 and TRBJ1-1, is EPEVTQTPSHQVTQMGQEVILRCVPISNHLYFYWYRQILGQKVEFLVSFYNNEISEKSEIFDDQFSVERPDGSNFTLKIRSTKLEDSAMYFCASKDRVTEAFFGQGTRLTVV.

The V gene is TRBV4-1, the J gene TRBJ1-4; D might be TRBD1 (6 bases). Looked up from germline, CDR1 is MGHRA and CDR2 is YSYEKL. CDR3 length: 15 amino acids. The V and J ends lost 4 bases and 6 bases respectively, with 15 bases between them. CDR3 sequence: CASSPPGQKDEKLFF. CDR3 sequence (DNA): TGCGCCAGCAGCCCCCCCGGACAGAAAGATGAAAAACTGTTTTTT.

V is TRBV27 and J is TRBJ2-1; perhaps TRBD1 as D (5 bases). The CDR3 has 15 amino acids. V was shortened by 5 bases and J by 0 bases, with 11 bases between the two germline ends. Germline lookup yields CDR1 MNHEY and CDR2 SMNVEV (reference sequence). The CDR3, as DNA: TGTGCCAGCAGTGTTAGACAGAGCTCCTACAATGAGCAGTTCTTC. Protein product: CASSVRQSSYNEQFF.

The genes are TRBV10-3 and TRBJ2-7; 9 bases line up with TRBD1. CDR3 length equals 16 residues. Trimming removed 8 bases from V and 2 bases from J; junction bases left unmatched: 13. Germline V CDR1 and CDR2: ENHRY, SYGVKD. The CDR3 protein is CAIRPRGGQGTYEQYF. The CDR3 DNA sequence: TGTGCCATCCGGCCGAGGGGGGGACAGGGTACCTACGAGCAGTACTTC.

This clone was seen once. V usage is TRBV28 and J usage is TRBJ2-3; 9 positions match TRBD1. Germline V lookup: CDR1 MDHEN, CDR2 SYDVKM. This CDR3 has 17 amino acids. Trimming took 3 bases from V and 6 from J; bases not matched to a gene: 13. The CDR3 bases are TGTGCCAGCAGTTTGTGGGACAGGGTGTATGGGTTGGATACGCAGTATTTT. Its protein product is CASSLWDRVYGLDTQYF. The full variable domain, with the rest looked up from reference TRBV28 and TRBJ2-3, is DVKVTQSSRYLVKRTGEKVFLECVQDMDHENMFWYRQDPGLGLRLIYFSYDVKMKEKGDIPEGYSVSREKKERFSLILESASTNQTSMYLCASSLWDRVYGLDTQYFGPGTRLTVL.

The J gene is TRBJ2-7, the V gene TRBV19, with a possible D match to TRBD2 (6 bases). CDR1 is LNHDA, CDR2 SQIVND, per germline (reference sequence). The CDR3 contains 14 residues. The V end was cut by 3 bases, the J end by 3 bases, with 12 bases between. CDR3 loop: CASSISGGIYEQYF. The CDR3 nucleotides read TGTGCCAGTAGTATTTCCGGGGGTATCTACGAGCAGTACTTC.

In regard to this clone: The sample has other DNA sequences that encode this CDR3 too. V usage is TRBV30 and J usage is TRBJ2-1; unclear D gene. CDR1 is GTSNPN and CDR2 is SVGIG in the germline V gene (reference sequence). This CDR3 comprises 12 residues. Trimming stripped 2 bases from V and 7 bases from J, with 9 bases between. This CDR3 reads CAWSFSGNEQFF. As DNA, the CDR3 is TGTGCCTGGAGTTTCTCGGGTAATGAGCAGTTCTTC. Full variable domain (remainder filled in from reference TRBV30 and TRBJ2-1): SQTIHQWPATLVQPVGSPLSLECTVEGTSNPNLYWYRQAAGRGLQLLFYSVGIGQISSEVPQNLSASRPQDRQFILSSKKLLLSDSGFYLCAWSFSGNEQFFGPGTRLTVL.

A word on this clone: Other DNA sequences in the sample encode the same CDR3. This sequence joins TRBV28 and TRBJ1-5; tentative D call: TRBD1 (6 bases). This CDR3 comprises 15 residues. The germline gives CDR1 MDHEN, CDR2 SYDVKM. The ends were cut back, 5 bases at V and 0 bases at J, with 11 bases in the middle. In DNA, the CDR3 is TGTGCCAGCAGTCTCGACAGGTATAGCAATCAGCCCCAGCATTTT. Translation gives CASSLDRYSNQPQHF. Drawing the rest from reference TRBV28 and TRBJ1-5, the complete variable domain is DVKVTQSSRYLVKRTGEKVFLECVQDMDHENMFWYRQDPGLGLRLIYFSYDVKMKEKGDIPEGYSVSREKKERFSLILESASTNQTSMYLCASSLDRYSNQPQHFGDGTRLSIL.

The CDR3 here is CASSLADSPSTDTQYF. The CDR3 DNA sequence: TGCGCCAGCAGCTTGGCGGACTCCCCTAGCACAGATACGCAGTATTTT. The chain recombines TRBV5-1 with TRBJ2-3, with D perhaps TRBD2 (5 bases). V gave up 0 bases and J gave up 0 bases, with 11 bases separating them. The CDR3 totals 16 residues. Germline-derived CDR1 and CDR2 are SGHRS and YFSETQ.

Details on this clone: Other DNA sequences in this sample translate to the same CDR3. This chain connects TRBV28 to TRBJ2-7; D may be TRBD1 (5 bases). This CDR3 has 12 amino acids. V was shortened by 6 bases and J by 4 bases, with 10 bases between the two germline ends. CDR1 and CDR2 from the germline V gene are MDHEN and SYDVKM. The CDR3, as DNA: TGTGCCAGCAGCCTCACAGGTTACGAGCAGTACTTC. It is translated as CASSLTGYEQYF. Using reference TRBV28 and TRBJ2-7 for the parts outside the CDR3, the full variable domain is DVKVTQSSRYLVKRTGEKVFLECVQDMDHENMFWYRQDPGLGLRLIYFSYDVKMKEKGDIPEGYSVSREKKERFSLILESASTNQTSMYLCASSLTGYEQYFGPGTRLTVT.

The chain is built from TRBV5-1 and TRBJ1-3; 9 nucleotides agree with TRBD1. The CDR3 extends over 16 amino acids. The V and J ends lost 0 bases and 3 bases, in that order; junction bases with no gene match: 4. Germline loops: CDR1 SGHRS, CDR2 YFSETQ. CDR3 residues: CASSLAGTGYGNTIYF. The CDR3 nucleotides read TGCGCCAGCAGCTTGGCCGGGACAGGGTATGGAAACACCATATATTTT.

The DNA of the CDR3 is TGTGCCAGCAGCCAAGAAAGGGGTCAGCCCCAGCATTTT. The encoded protein is CASSQERGQPQHF. The V gene is TRBV14, the J gene TRBJ1-5; possibly TRBD1 for D (5 bases). The CDR3 runs to 13 residues. CDR1 and CDR2 (germline): SGHDN, FVKESK. Trimming took off 0 bases at V and 6 bases at J, with 6 bases between the two ends.

CDR3 in DNA: TGTGCCAGCAGCTTAGGGTTCCAGGGAACTGAAAAACTGTTTTTT. It yields the protein CASSLGFQGTEKLFF. The V gene is TRBV7-6, the J gene TRBJ1-4; tentative D call: TRBD1 (5 bases). This CDR3 contains 15 residues. The V gene lost 1 base and the J gene lost 7 bases, with 13 bases spanning the gap. Germline lookup yields CDR1 SGHVS and CDR2 FNYEAQ.

The CDR3 spells CASSLDLLRTGLYEQYF. The CDR3 DNA reads as TGTGCCAGCAGCTTAGATTTATTGAGGACAGGGCTTTACGAGCAGTACTTC. The chain carries TRBV11-2 and TRBJ2-7; 8 nucleotides agree with TRBD1. V trimming: 0 bases; J trimming: 4 bases; junction bases outside the gene matches: 11. Germline assignment: CDR1 SGHAT and CDR2 FQNNGV. The CDR3 is 17 amino acids.

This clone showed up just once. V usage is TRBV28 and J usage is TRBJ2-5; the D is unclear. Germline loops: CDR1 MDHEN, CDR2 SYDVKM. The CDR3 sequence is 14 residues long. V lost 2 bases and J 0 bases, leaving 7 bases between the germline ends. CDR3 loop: CASSLVAYQETQYF. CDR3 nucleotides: TGTGCCAGCAGTTTAGTTGCGTACCAAGAGACCCAGTACTTC. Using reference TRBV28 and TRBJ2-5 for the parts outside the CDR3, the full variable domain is DVKVTQSSRYLVKRTGEKVFLECVQDMDHENMFWYRQDPGLGLRLIYFSYDVKMKEKGDIPEGYSVSREKKERFSLILESASTNQTSMYLCASSLVAYQETQYFGPGTRLLVL.

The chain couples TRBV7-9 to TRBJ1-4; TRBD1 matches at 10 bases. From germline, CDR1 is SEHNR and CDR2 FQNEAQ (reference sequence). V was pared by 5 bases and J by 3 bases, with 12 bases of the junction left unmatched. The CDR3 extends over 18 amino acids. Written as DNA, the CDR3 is TGTGCCAGCAGCGAGACAGGGGGCATGAGTGATTCTAATGAAAAACTGTTTTTT. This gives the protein CASSETGGMSDSNEKLFF.

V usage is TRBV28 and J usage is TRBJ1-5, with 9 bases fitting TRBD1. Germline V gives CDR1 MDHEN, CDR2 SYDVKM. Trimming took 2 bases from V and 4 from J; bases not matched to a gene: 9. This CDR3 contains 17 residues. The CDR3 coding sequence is TGTGCCAGCAGTTTACCCCGGACAGGGGTTCGGAATCAGCCCCAGCATTTT. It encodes CASSLPRTGVRNQPQHF.

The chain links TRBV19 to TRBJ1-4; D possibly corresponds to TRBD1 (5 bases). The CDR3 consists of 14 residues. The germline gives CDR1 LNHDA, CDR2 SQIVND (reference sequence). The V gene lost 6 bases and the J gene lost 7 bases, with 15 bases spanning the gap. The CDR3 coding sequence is TGTGCCAGTAGGTCGACAGTATATAGTGAAAAACTGTTTTTT. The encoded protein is CASRSTVYSEKLFF.

The chain's CDR3 is CASGAPQPQHF. DNA of the CDR3: TGTGCCAGCGGGGCCCCTCAGCCCCAGCATTTT. The V call is TRBV28, the J call TRBJ1-5; possible D gene TRBD1, 5 bases. The CDR3 consists of 11 residues. The ends were cut back, 8 bases at V and 6 bases at J, with 8 bases in the middle. CDR1 is MDHEN, CDR2 SYDVKM, per germline.

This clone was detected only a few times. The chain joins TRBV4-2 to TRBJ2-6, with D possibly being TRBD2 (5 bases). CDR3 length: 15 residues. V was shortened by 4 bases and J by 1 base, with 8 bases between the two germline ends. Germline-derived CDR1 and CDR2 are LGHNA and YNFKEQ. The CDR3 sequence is CASSPRDSGANVLTF. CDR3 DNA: TGTGCCAGCAGCCCTCGGGATTCTGGGGCCAACGTCCTGACTTTC.

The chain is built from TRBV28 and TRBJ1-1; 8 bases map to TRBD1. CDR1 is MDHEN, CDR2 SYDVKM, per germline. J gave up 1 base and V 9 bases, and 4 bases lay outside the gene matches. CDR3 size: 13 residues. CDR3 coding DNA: TGTGCCAGTTGGGACAGGCCGAACACTGAAGCTTTCTTT. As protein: CASWDRPNTEAFF.

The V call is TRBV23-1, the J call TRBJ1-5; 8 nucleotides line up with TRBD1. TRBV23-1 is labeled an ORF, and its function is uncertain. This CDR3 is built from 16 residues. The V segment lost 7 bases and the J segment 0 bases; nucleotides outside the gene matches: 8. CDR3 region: CASNRQGHHSNQPQHF. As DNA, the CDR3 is TGCGCCAGCAATAGACAGGGGCACCATAGCAATCAGCCCCAGCATTTT.

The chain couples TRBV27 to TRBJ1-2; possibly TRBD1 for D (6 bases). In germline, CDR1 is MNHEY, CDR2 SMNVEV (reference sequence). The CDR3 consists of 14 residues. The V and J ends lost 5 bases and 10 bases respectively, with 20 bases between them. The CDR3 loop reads CASSGSQGTADYTF. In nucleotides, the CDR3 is TGTGCCAGCAGTGGTAGTCAGGGGACGGCTGACTACACCTTC.

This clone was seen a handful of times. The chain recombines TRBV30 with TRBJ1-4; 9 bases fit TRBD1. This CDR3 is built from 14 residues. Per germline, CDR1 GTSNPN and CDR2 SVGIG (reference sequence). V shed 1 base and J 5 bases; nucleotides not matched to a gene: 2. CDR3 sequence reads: CAWSGDRANEKLFF. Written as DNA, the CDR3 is TGTGCCTGGAGTGGGGACAGGGCAAATGAAAAACTGTTTTTT.